This T cell receptor (beta chain) derives from a study of blood T cell repertoires in COVID-19. Study details: COVID-19 samples collected from the United States, Italy and Spain covered acute and convalescent phases. From T cells, B-cell-depleted T cells, or PBMCs came the material, which was cDNA or gDNA.

V gave up 0 bases and J gave up 3 bases; unmatched junction bases: 5. Germline-derived CDR1 and CDR2 are SQVTM and ANQGSEA. The CDR3 contains 15 residues. Methods used by the authors: The assay estimated nucleated cells by amplifying reference gene primers. TCRdb's copy holds only in-frame clones and misses some; the assay was immunoSEQ multiplex PCR. Clonal size and the V and J genes are those of that table, whereas D and trimming came from the DNA. The data show fewer than 150,000 clones, just under 90% seen once. Sequenced: peripheral blood. The J gene is TRBJ2-7, the V gene TRBV29-1, with 10 bases aligning to TRBD2. This TCR was sampled from a woman in her forties with acute or convalescent COVID-19. In DNA, the CDR3 is TGCAGCGTTGAAGAAGGGGCTAGCGGGAGCTACGAGCAGTACTTC. It yields the protein CSVEEGASGSYEQYF.